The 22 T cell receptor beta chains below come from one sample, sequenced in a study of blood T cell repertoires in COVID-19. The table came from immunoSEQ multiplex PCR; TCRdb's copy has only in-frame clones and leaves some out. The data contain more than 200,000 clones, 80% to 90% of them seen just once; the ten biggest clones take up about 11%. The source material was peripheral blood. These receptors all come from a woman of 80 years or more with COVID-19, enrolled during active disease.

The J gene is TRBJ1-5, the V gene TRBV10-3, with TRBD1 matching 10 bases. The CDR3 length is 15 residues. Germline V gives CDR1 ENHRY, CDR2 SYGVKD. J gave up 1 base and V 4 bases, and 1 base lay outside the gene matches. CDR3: CAISADRGSNQPQHF. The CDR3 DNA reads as TGTGCCATCAGTGCGGACAGGGGGAGCAATCAGCCCCAGCATTTT.

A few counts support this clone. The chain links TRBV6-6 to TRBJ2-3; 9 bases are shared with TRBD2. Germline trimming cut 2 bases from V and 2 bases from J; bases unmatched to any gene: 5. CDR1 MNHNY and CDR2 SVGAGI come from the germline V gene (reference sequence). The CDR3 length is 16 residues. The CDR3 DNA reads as TGTGCCAGCAGTTACGGCGGGGGGGCTAACACAGATACGCAGTATTTT. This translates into CASSYGGGANTDTQYF.

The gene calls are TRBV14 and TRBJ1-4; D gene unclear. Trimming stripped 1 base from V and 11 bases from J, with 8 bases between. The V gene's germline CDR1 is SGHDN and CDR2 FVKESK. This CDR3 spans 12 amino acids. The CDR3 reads CASSQGWEKLFF. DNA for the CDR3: TGTGCCAGCAGCCAAGGATGGGAGAAACTGTTTTTT.

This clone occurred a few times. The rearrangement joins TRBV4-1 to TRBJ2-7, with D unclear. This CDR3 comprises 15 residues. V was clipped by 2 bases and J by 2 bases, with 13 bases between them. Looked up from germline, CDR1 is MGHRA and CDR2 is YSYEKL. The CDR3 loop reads CASSQSGGGPYEQYF. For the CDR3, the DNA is TGCGCCAGCAGCCAATCCGGTGGCGGTCCCTACGAGCAGTACTTC.

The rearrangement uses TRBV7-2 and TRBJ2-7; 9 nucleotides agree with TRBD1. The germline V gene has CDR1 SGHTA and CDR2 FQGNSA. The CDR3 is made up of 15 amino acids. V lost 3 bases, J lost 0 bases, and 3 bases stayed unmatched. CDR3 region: CASSLTGGSSYEQYF. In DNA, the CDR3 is TGTGCCAGCAGCTTGACAGGGGGGAGCTCCTACGAGCAGTACTTC. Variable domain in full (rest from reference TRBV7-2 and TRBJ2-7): GAGVSQSPSNKVTEKGKDVELRCDPISGHTALYWYRQSLGQGLEFLIYFQGNSAPDKSGLPSDRFSAERTGGSVSTLTIQRTQQEDSAVYLCASSLTGGSSYEQYFGPGTRLTVT.

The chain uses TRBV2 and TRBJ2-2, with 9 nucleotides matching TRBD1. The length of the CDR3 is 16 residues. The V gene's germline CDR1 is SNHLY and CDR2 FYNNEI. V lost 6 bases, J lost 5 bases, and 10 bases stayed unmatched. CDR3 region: CASSWDRAAQTGELFF. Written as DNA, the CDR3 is TGTGCCAGCAGCTGGGACAGGGCAGCCCAGACCGGGGAGCTGTTTTTT.

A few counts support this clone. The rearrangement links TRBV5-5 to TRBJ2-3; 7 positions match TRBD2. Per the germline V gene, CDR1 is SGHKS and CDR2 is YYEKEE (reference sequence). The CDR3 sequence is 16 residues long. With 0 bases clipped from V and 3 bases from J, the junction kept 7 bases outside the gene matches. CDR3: CASSLGQGLETDTQYF. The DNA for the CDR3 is TGTGCCAGCAGCTTGGGACAAGGACTAGAAACAGATACGCAGTATTTT.

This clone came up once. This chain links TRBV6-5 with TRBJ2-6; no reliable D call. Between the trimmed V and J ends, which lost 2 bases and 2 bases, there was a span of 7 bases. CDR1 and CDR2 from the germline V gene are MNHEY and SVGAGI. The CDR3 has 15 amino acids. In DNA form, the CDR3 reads TGTGCCAGCAGTTACGTCAGGACTGGGGCCAACGTCCTGACTTTC. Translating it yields CASSYVRTGANVLTF.

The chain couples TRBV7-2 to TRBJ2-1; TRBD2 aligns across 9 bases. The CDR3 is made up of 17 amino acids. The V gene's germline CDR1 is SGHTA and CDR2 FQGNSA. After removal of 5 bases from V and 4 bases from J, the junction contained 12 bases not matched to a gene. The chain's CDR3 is CASSRSSGGLRYNEQFF. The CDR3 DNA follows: TGTGCCAGCAGCCGCTCCAGCGGGGGGCTACGATACAATGAGCAGTTCTTC.

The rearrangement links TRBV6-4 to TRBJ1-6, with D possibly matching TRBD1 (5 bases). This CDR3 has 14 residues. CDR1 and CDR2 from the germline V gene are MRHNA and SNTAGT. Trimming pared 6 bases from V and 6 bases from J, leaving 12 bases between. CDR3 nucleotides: TGTGCCAGCAGCGAAGCCGGGGGTAATTCACCCCTCCACTTT. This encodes CASSEAGGNSPLHF.

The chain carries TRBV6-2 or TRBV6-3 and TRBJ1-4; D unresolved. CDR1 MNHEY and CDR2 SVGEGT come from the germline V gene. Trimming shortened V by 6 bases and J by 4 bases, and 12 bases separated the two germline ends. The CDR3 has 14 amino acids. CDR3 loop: CASSEGSVNEKLFF. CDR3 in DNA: TGTGCCAGCAGCGAGGGATCGGTTAATGAAAAACTGTTTTTT.

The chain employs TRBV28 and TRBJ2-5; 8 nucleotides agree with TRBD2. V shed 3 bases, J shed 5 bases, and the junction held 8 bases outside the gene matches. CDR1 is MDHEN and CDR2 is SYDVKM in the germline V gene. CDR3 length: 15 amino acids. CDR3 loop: CASSFLAGGRETQYF. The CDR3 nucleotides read TGTGCCAGCAGTTTTCTGGCGGGGGGCCGGGAGACCCAGTACTTC.

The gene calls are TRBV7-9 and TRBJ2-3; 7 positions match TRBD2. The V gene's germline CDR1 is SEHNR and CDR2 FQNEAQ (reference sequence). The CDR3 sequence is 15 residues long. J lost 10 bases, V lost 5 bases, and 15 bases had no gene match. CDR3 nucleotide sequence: TGTGCCAGCAGCCCCTGGGAGGGCGTCTCTGTAGCGCAGTATTTT. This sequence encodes CASSPWEGVSVAQYF.

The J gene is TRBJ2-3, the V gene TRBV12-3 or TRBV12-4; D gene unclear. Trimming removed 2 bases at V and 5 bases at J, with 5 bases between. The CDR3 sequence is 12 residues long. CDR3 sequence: CASSLLRDTQYF. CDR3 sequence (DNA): TGTGCCAGCAGTTTACTCAGAGATACGCAGTATTTT.

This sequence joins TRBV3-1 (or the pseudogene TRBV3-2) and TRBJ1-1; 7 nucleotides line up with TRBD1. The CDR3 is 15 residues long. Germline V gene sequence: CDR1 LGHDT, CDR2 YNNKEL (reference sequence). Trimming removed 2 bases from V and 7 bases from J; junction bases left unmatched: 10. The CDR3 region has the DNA TGTGCCAGCAGCCAAAGACTCCCAGGGGGAAATGAAGCTTTCTTT. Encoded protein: CASSQRLPGGNEAFF.

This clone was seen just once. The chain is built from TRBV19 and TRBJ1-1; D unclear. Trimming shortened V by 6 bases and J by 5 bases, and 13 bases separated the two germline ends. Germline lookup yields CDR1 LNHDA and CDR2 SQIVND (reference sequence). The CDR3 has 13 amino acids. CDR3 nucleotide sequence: TGTGCCAGTAGCGAGGTTAGGAAGACTGAAGCTTTCTTT. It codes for CASSEVRKTEAFF.

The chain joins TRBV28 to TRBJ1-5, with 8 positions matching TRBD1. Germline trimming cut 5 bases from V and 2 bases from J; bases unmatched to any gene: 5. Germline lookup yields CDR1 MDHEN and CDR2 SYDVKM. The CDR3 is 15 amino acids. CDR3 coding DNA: TGTGCCAGCAGTGGACAGGGTCTGGGCAATCAGCCCCAGCATTTT. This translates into CASSGQGLGNQPQHF.

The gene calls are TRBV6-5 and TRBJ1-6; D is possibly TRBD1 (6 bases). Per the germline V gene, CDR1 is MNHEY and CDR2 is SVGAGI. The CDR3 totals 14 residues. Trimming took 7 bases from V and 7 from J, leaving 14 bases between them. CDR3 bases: TGTGCCAGCAACCCGACAGGAAACAATTCACCCCTCCACTTT. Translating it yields CASNPTGNNSPLHF.

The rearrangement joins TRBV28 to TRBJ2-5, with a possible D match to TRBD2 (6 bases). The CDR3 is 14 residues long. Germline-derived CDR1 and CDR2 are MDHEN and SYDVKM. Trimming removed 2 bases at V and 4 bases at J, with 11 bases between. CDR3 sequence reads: CASSLNGGTETQYF. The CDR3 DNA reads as TGTGCCAGCAGTTTAAATGGGGGGACAGAGACCCAGTACTTC.

CDR3 amino acids: CASGGTTKGEQFF. The CDR3 DNA reads as TGTGCCAGCGGAGGGACTACTAAGGGTGAGCAGTTCTTC. The gene calls are TRBV3-1 (or the pseudogene TRBV3-2) and TRBJ2-1; 7 positions agree with TRBD2. Trimming took 8 bases from V and 9 from J; bases not matched to a gene: 10. The CDR3 sequence is 13 residues long. The germline V gene encodes CDR1 LGHDT and CDR2 YNNKEL (reference sequence).

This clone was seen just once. The CDR3 spells CASSLGLAAQETQYF. The CDR3 coding sequence is TGCGCCAGCAGCTTGGGACTAGCGGCTCAAGAGACCCAGTACTTC. This chain connects TRBV5-1 to TRBJ2-5; 9 positions agree with TRBD2. From germline, CDR1 is SGHRS and CDR2 YFSETQ. The CDR3 totals 15 residues. The V segment lost 0 bases and the J segment 2 bases; nucleotides outside the gene matches: 2.

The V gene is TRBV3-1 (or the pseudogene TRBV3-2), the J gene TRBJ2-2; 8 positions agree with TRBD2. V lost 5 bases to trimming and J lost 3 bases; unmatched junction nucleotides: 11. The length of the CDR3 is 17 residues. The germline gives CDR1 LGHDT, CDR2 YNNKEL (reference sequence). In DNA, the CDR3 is TGTGCCAGCAGCTTGGGCGGGACTAGAGCCTACACCGGGGAGCTGTTTTTT. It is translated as CASSLGGTRAYTGELFF.